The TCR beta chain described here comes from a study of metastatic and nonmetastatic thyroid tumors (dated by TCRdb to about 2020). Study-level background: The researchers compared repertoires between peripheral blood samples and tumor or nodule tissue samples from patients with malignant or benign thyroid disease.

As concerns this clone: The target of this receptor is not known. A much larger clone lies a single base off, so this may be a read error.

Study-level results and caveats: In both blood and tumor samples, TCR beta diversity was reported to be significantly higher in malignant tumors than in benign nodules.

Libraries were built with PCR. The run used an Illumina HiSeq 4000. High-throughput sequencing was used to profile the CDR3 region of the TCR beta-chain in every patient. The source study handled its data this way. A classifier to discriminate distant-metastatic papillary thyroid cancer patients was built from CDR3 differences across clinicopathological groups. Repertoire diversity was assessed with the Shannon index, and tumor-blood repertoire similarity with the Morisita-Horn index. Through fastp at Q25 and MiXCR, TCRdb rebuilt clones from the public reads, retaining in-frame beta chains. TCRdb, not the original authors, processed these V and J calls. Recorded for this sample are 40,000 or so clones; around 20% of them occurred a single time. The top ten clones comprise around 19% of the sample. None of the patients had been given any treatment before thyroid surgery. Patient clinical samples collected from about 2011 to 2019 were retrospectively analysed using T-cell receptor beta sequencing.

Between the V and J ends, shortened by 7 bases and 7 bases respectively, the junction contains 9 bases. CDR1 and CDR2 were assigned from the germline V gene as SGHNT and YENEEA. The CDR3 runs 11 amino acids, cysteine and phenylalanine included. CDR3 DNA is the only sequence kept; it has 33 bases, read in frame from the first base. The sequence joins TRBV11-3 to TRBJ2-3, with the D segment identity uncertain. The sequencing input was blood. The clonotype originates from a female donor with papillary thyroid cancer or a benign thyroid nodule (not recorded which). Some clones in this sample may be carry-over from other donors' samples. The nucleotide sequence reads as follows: TGTGCCAGCATCCGTAGCTATACGCAGTATTTT. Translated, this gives CASIRSYTQYF.